What follows are 15 T cell receptor beta chains derived from one specimen sequenced in a study of cytomegalovirus exposure and HLA in healthy donors. Both 60 Vbeta primers and 13 Jbeta primers went into the PCR. Libraries were prepared by immunoSEQ multiplex PCR; TCRdb keeps only in-frame clonotypes and omits some of them. The sample has 120,000 to 150,000 clones; roughly three quarters are singletons. Sequencing was performed on PBMCs. These receptors were obtained from a woman aged 25-40 years in good health and CMV-seronegative.

This clone appeared once. The genes are TRBV7-8 and TRBJ1-2, with TRBD1 identical over 8 bases. The trim removed 5 bases at V and 0 bases at J, leaving 14 bases unmatched. Germline loops: CDR1 SGHVS, CDR2 FQNEAQ. The CDR3 is 18 amino acids. As DNA, the CDR3 is TGTGCCAGCAGCCCCCACAGACCGGGACAGGCTACTAACTATGGCTACACCTTC. Protein: CASSPHRPGQATNYGYTF.

Of note for this clone: The junction shows a germline mismatch at one end, possibly a read error. This chain links TRBV6-4 with TRBJ2-1; 7 positions agree with TRBD1. The CDR3 consists of 15 residues. Germline CDR1 and CDR2: MRHNA and SNTAGT. The CDR3 DNA sequence: TGTGCCAGCAGTCCGGGACAGAGCTCCTACAGTGAGCAGTTCTTC. It yields the protein CASSPGQSSYSEQFF.

A single count supports this clone. The V call is TRBV5-6, the J call TRBJ2-3; TRBD2 is a possible D gene (6 bases). V lost 0 bases to trimming and J lost 4 bases, with 12 bases between them. The CDR3 consists of 15 residues. CDR1 is SGHDT and CDR2 is YYEEEE in the germline V gene. Here the CDR3 reads CASSLGSGGPDTQYF. The DNA of the CDR3 is TGTGCCAGCAGCTTGGGTTCCGGGGGACCAGATACGCAGTATTTT.

V gene TRBV5-1 combines with J gene TRBJ2-2; 8 bases match TRBD1. The length of the CDR3 is 16 residues. Losses at the gene ends were 4 bases for V and 5 bases for J; bases not matched to a gene: 10. Germline V gene data show CDR1 as SGHRS and CDR2 as YFSETQ. The CDR3 DNA reads as TGCGCCAGCAGCCCAACCCGACAGGGGAGGACCGGGGAGCTGTTTTTT. It translates to CASSPTRQGRTGELFF.

The chain carries TRBV30 and TRBJ1-5, with TRBD1 as a possible D gene (6 bases). The CDR3 runs to 13 residues. From germline, CDR1 is GTSNPN and CDR2 SVGIG (reference sequence). The V end lost 5 bases, the J end lost 4 bases, and 12 bases lay between the germline ends. The CDR3 is CAWGEQGNQPQHF. The DNA of the CDR3 is TGTGCCTGGGGTGAACAGGGAAATCAGCCCCAGCATTTT.

This clone appeared a few times. The chain links TRBV4-1 to TRBJ2-5; perhaps TRBD2 as D (5 bases). The CDR3 length is 15 residues. Trimming left V 1 base short and J 5 bases short, with 14 bases between. From germline, CDR1 is MGHRA and CDR2 YSYEKL. CDR3 sequence (DNA): TGCGCCAGCAGCCAAGTCTGGCTAGCCAGGGAGACCCAGTACTTC. This encodes CASSQVWLARETQYF.

The V and J genes are TRBV7-2 and TRBJ2-2, with D possibly matching TRBD2 (6 bases). V gave up 2 bases and J gave up 10 bases, with 17 bases separating them. Germline V gene sequence: CDR1 SGHTA, CDR2 FQGNSA. There are 15 residues in the CDR3. CDR3 DNA sequence: TGTGCCAGCAGCTTATCCGGGAGTCGTCATGCGGAGCTGTTTTTT. This gives the protein CASSLSGSRHAELFF. Variable domain in full (rest from reference TRBV7-2 and TRBJ2-2): GAGVSQSPSNKVTEKGKDVELRCDPISGHTALYWYRQSLGQGLEFLIYFQGNSAPDKSGLPSDRFSAERTGGSVSTLTIQRTQQEDSAVYLCASSLSGSRHAELFFGEGSRLTVL.

The chain couples TRBV7-9 to TRBJ2-3; 8 bases match TRBD2. In germline, CDR1 is SEHNR, CDR2 FQNEAQ (reference sequence). The CDR3 contains 14 residues. V shed 5 bases, J shed 3 bases, and the junction held 4 bases outside the gene matches. CDR3 loop: CASSALAGTDTQYF. In DNA, the CDR3 is TGTGCCAGCAGCGCCCTAGCGGGTACAGATACGCAGTATTTT.

This clone has only a few counts. The rearrangement uses TRBV18 and TRBJ2-7; 7 nucleotides match TRBD1. J lost 5 bases, V lost 3 bases, and 7 bases had no gene match. Germline CDR1 reads KGHSH; CDR2 reads LQKENI. The CDR3 is 14 residues long. The CDR3 here is CASSPSTGSDEQYF. The CDR3 DNA sequence: TGTGCCAGCTCACCGTCGACAGGGTCGGACGAGCAGTACTTC. The full variable domain, with the rest looked up from reference TRBV18 and TRBJ2-7, is NAGVMQNPRHLVRRRGQEARLRCSPMKGHSHVYWYRQLPEEGLKFMVYLQKENIIDESGMPKERFSAEFPKEGPSILRIQQVVRGDSAAYFCASSPSTGSDEQYFGPGTRLTVT.

The V call is TRBV4-2, the J call TRBJ2-2, with 12 bases aligning to TRBD2. There are 16 residues in the CDR3. The junction had 3 bases not matched to a gene; V was cut back by 2 bases and J by 5 bases. Germline V gives CDR1 LGHNA, CDR2 YNFKEQ. In DNA form, the CDR3 reads TGTGCCAGCAGCCAAAGGACTAGCGGGGAAACCGGGGAGCTGTTTTTT. Translation: CASSQRTSGETGELFF.

The chain joins TRBV7-2 to TRBJ2-1; D unresolved. V shed 5 bases and J shed 1 base, with 6 bases lying between them. The CDR3 extends over 13 amino acids. CDR1 and CDR2 (germline): SGHTA, FQGNSA. CDR3 amino acids: CASSATSYNEQFF. The CDR3 nucleotides read TGTGCCAGCAGCGCTACTTCCTACAATGAGCAGTTCTTC.

The DNA of the CDR3 is TGCGCCAGCAAATACCGGGACAGGGGGGAGACCCAGTACTTC. Amino acid sequence: CASKYRDRGETQYF. The chain couples TRBV5-1 to TRBJ2-5; TRBD1 agrees at 11 bases. This CDR3 region has 14 residues. V dropped 6 bases and J dropped 5; count of bases not matched to a gene: 6. Germline lookup yields CDR1 SGHRS and CDR2 YFSETQ.

This rearrangement joins TRBV6-5 to TRBJ2-7; 7 bases fit TRBD2. With V trimmed by 6 bases and J by 3 bases, 5 bases remained unmatched. Looked up from germline, CDR1 is MNHEY and CDR2 is SVGAGI. This CDR3 contains 13 residues. The CDR3, as DNA: TGTGCCAGCAGCCGACTAGCTGTCTACGAGCAGTACTTC. Its translation is CASSRLAVYEQYF.

This chain connects TRBV7-9 to TRBJ2-3; a weak D match, TRBD2 (6 bases). The V end was cut by 2 bases, the J end by 3 bases, with 12 bases between. The length of the CDR3 is 15 residues. Per germline, CDR1 SEHNR and CDR2 FQNEAQ (reference sequence). DNA of the CDR3: TGTGCCAGCAGCTTAATTTCGGAGGGAACAGATACGCAGTATTTT. Protein product: CASSLISEGTDTQYF.

This clone has more than one count but fewer than ten. The chain combines TRBV7-2 with TRBJ1-4; the D is unclear. Germline V lookup: CDR1 SGHTA, CDR2 FQGNSA. Trimming pared 5 bases from V and 7 bases from J, leaving 11 bases between. CDR3 size: 13 residues. The CDR3 here is CASSLGLAEKLFF. Written as DNA, the CDR3 is TGTGCCAGCAGCCTAGGGCTGGCTGAAAAACTGTTTTTT.